A single sample gave rise to the 20 T cell receptor beta chains below, sequenced in a study of lymphopenia after photon versus proton radiotherapy. Sequencing was performed with immunoSEQ multiplex PCR; in TCRdb, only in-frame clones are kept and a portion is missing. The table lists 35,000 to 50,000 clones, over 80% of them singletons, with around 25% in the top ten. This specimen consisted of peripheral blood, obtained from a patient treated with proton-based radiotherapy. These receptors all come from a woman aged 65 to 85 with pancreatic cancer.

This rearrangement joins TRBV7-2 to TRBJ1-4; D remains ambiguous. V lost 1 base, J lost 5 bases, and 17 bases lay in between. The CDR3 totals 17 residues. Germline CDR1 reads SGHTA; CDR2 reads FQGNSA. The CDR3, as DNA: TGTGCCAGCAGCTTAGGGACTTGGGGAGAACTAAATGAAAAACTGTTTTTT. Translated: CASSLGTWGELNEKLFF.

The genes are TRBV7-3 and TRBJ2-1; 7 bases fit TRBD1. Per germline, CDR1 SGHTA and CDR2 FQGTGA. This CDR3 region has 16 residues. V gave up 5 bases and J gave up 2 bases; unmatched junction bases: 9. CDR3 bases: TGTGCCAGCAGCAGCCCCGGGACAGCGGCCTACAATGAGCAGTTCTTC. It is translated as CASSSPGTAAYNEQFF.

The V gene is TRBV7-9, the J gene TRBJ1-3, with no clear D. Germline V gene lookup returns CDR1 SEHNR and CDR2 FQNEAQ (reference sequence). V shed 6 bases and J shed 3 bases, with 9 bases lying between them. This CDR3 is 13 amino acids long. The CDR3 nucleotides are TGTGCCAGCAGTCCGGGATTTGGAAACACCATATATTTT. Translating gives CASSPGFGNTIYF.

The V gene is TRBV2, the J gene TRBJ2-7, with D unclear. V was cut by 8 bases and J by 3 bases, with 17 bases left in between. The CDR3 is 14 residues long. Germline V CDR1 and CDR2: SNHLY, FYNNEI. In nucleotides, the CDR3 is TGTGCCAGCCTGGAGCAATTGACTCTCTACGAGCAGTACTTC. The encoded protein is CASLEQLTLYEQYF. Supplemented by reference TRBV2 and TRBJ2-7, the full variable domain reads EPEVTQTPSHQVTQMGQEVILRCVPISNHLYFYWYRQILGQKVEFLVSFYNNEISEKSEIFDDQFSVERPDGSNFTLKIRSTKLEDSAMYFCASLEQLTLYEQYFGPGTRLTVT.

On this clone itself: The same CDR3 is also encoded by other DNA sequences in this sample. V and J are TRBV30 and TRBJ1-1, with D unresolved. Germline values: CDR1 GTSNPN, CDR2 SVGIG (reference sequence). Trimming took 0 bases from V and 4 from J, leaving 6 bases between them. The CDR3 loop spans 12 amino acids. CDR3 DNA sequence: TGTGCCTGGAGTGTATCGGGCACTGAAGCTTTCTTT. Translated: CAWSVSGTEAFF.

This clone has more than one count but fewer than ten. J is TRBJ2-2 and V is TRBV10-2; D possibly corresponds to TRBD1 (5 bases). Germline V gives CDR1 WSHSY, CDR2 SAAADI. The CDR3 consists of 13 residues. Trimming stripped 4 bases from V and 7 bases from J, with 10 bases between. The CDR3 coding sequence is TGCGCCAGCAGTGTCAGGGCAGGCGGGGAGCTGTTTTTT. This sequence encodes CASSVRAGGELFF.

J is TRBJ1-6 and V is TRBV10-3; possibly TRBD1 for D (6 bases). V gave up 8 bases and J gave up 7 bases, with 12 bases separating them. The length of the CDR3 is 13 residues. CDR1 ENHRY and CDR2 SYGVKD come from the germline V gene. The CDR3 DNA sequence: TGTGCCATCTCTGACAGGCTGAATTCACCCCTCCACTTT. This sequence encodes CAISDRLNSPLHF.

The chain carries TRBV2 and TRBJ2-2; D may be TRBD1 (6 bases). Germline-derived CDR1 and CDR2 are SNHLY and FYNNEI. This CDR3 comprises 16 residues. The V end lost 4 bases, the J end lost 1 base, and 13 bases lay between the germline ends. In nucleotides, the CDR3 is TGTGCCAGCAGTGCTCGGGCGACAGGGAACACCGGGGAGCTGTTTTTT. It is translated as CASSARATGNTGELFF.

The V call is TRBV6-1, the J call TRBJ2-7; D ambiguous. The CDR3 contains 15 residues. Germline V CDR1 and CDR2: MNHNS, SASEGT. V gave up 4 bases and J gave up 0 bases, with 13 bases separating them. CDR3 region: CASSVGPATSYEQYF. The CDR3 bases are TGTGCCAGCAGTGTCGGGCCTGCCACCTCCTACGAGCAGTACTTC.

V and J are TRBV9 and TRBJ1-2, with D perhaps matching TRBD1 (5 bases). V was shortened by 3 bases and J by 8 bases, with 20 bases between the two germline ends. This CDR3 contains 15 residues. Germline lookup yields CDR1 SGDLS and CDR2 YYNGEE. The CDR3 sequence is CASSEGRGGGSGYTF. The CDR3 DNA reads TGTGCCAGCAGCGAGGGCCGCGGGGGTGGTTCAGGCTACACCTTC.

This chain joins TRBV30 and TRBJ1-4; no clear D. The germline V gene has CDR1 GTSNPN and CDR2 SVGIG (reference sequence). V shed 0 bases and J shed 8 bases, with 4 bases lying between them. The CDR3 contains 11 residues. CDR3 DNA sequence: TGTGCCTGGAGTGTAGGGGAAAAACTGTTTTTT. It is translated as CAWSVGEKLFF. Full variable domain (rest looked up from reference TRBV30 and TRBJ1-4): SQTIHQWPATLVQPVGSPLSLECTVEGTSNPNLYWYRQAAGRGLQLLFYSVGIGQISSEVPQNLSASRPQDRQFILSSKKLLLSDSGFYLCAWSVGEKLFFGSGTQLSVL.

This clone was seen only once. At the DNA level, this CDR3 is encoded by other sequences in the same sample as well. The rearrangement uses TRBV28 and TRBJ1-5; tentatively, D is TRBD1 (5 bases). Germline V lookup: CDR1 MDHEN, CDR2 SYDVKM. Deletions cut 5 bases from V and 4 bases from J, with 15 bases between. This CDR3 region has 15 residues. The CDR3 nucleotides are TGTGCCAGCAGTCCCCCCCGGGGGAAGAATCAGCCCCAGCATTTT. It is translated as CASSPPRGKNQPQHF.

The chain uses TRBV5-1 and TRBJ2-3, with D possibly matching TRBD2 (6 bases). Germline V gene lookup returns CDR1 SGHRS and CDR2 YFSETQ. The CDR3 is 17 amino acids. V lost 4 bases, J lost 0 bases, and 18 bases lay in between. This CDR3 is CASSETGRGGSTDTQYF. The CDR3 DNA is TGCGCCAGCAGCGAAACGGGAAGAGGAGGGAGCACAGATACGCAGTATTTT.

This clone showed up just once. The chain links TRBV9 to TRBJ2-1; TRBD2 matches 10 bases. CDR1 SGDLS and CDR2 YYNGEE come from the germline V gene. V was pared by 2 bases and J by 8 bases, with 10 bases of the junction left unmatched. The CDR3 runs 16 residues. The CDR3 nucleotides read TGTGCCAGCAGCGTCCAGTCGGCTAGCGGGAGTTATGAGCAGTTCTTC. It codes for CASSVQSASGSYEQFF.

The CDR3 sequence: CASSQRDYEQYF. The CDR3 coding sequence is TGCGCCAGCAGCCAACGAGACTACGAGCAGTACTTC. The V gene is TRBV4-1, the J gene TRBJ2-7; D unresolved. CDR3 length: 12 residues. Germline V gene lookup returns CDR1 MGHRA and CDR2 YSYEKL. V was clipped by 2 bases and J by 3 bases, with 5 bases between them.

This chain uses TRBV19 with TRBJ1-2, with D unclear. The CDR3 loop spans 12 amino acids. The V gene lost 6 bases and the J gene lost 4 bases, with 9 bases spanning the gap. The germline gives CDR1 LNHDA, CDR2 SQIVND (reference sequence). This CDR3 is CASRGGPYGYTF. CDR3 DNA: TGTGCCAGTAGGGGCGGGCCCTATGGCTACACCTTC. Combining the CDR3 with reference TRBV19 and TRBJ1-2 gives the whole variable domain DGGITQSPKYLFRKEGQNVTLSCEQNLNHDAMYWYRQDPGQGLRLIYYSQIVNDFQKGDIAEGYSVSREKKESFPLTVTSAQKNPTAFYLCASRGGPYGYTFGSGTRLTVV.

The chain is built from TRBV27 and TRBJ2-7; TRBD2 aligns across 13 bases. The CDR3 contains 17 residues. CDR1 is MNHEY, CDR2 SMNVEV, per germline (reference sequence). V dropped 6 bases and J dropped 4; count of bases not matched to a gene: 12. CDR3 coding DNA: TGTGCCAGCAGACGAGGACAGATACTAGCGGGAGGGTACGAGCAGTACTTC. It translates to CASRRGQILAGGYEQYF.

The chain combines TRBV27 with TRBJ2-7, with 10 positions matching TRBD1. The CDR3 covers 13 residues. In germline, CDR1 is MNHEY, CDR2 SMNVEV (reference sequence). The J segment lost 2 bases and the V segment lost 6 bases, leaving 1 base of the junction unmatched. The CDR3 bases are TGTGCCAGCAGGGGACAGGGGACCTACGAGCAGTACTTC. Translation gives CASRGQGTYEQYF.

This clone was seen only once. The chain has TRBV19 and TRBJ1-5; 9 bases are a match to TRBD1. V lost 6 bases and J lost 6; bases outside the gene matches: 12. Germline V gene lookup returns CDR1 LNHDA and CDR2 SQIVND (reference sequence). The CDR3 is 16 amino acids. CDR3 in amino acids: CASSLIGTGSGQPQHF. The CDR3 coding sequence is TGTGCCAGTAGCCTTATCGGGACAGGGTCGGGTCAGCCCCAGCATTTT.

The V gene is TRBV19, the J gene TRBJ1-2; 7 nucleotides match TRBD1. The CDR3 covers 13 residues. Germline-derived CDR1 and CDR2 are LNHDA and SQIVND (reference sequence). V gave up 5 bases and J gave up 6 bases; unmatched junction bases: 6. The CDR3 bases are TGTGCCAGTAGTCGTACAGGGGTCGATGGCTACACCTTC. The encoded protein is CASSRTGVDGYTF.